This T cell receptor (beta chain) was documented in a study of T cell responses to AZD1222 COVID-19 vaccine. Whole-study findings and limits: Baseline seropositivity occurred in only 5 to 7 AZD1222 recipients. It should be noted that donors were predominantly white British and more often female, and clonal diversity was possibly underestimated.

To note about this clone: Its antigen is undetermined.

Clones were read by immunoSEQ multiplex PCR, and TCRdb kept only the in-frame ones, dropping some. This sample has around 130,000 clones, with roughly 90% found just once. V lost 0 bases and J 8 bases, leaving 22 bases between the germline ends. CDR3 size: 17 residues. Per germline, CDR1 MRHNA and CDR2 SNTAGT. Doses given second, at about 4 or about 12 weeks, were pooled. Material: peripheral blood, obtained 28 days after the second AZD1222 dose. The chain uses TRBV6-4 and TRBJ1-2, with D possibly matching TRBD1 (6 bases). The sequence derives from an adult who received the AZD1222 COVID-19 vaccine. This CDR3 is CASSDSEGDGSSGGYTF. The CDR3 nucleotides read TGTGCCAGCAGTGACTCTGAGGGGGACGGCTCCTCTGGAGGCTACACCTTC.